This T cell receptor beta chain was recovered during a study of human T cells and chemical hapten exposure. Study-wide background: Sensitization involved placing 2% DPC onto an approximately 2 cm by approximately 2 cm region of upper inner arm skin.

Findings of the study overall: Compared to controls, expanded TCRs made significantly more large clusters of similar CDR3s. PT1 expanded TCR numbers tracked positively with patch test score.

The library attached unique molecular identifiers to individual cDNA molecules. Each CDR3 protein gets one entry after TCRdb re-called the RACE reads with MiXCR. The table lists just under 35,000 distinct CDR3 sequences, approximately 10% of them singletons. Time point indicated: pre-sensitization, week 0. The treatment denotes: therapeutic diphenylcyclopropenone sensitization with weekly scalp DPC. The template was total RNA from unfractionated whole blood. In its sample, this clonotype ranks as large. Its antigen is unknown. V lost 5 bases to trimming and J lost 1 base, with 18 bases between them. Germline assignment: CDR1 SGHVS and CDR2 FNYEAQ. This CDR3 has 17 residues.

The TCR sequence derives from a man aged 50 to 60 with alopecia areata. Some clones in this sample may be carry-over from other donors' samples. V is TRBV7-6 and J is TRBJ2-4; the D call may be TRBD1 or TRBD2 (6 bases each). Sequencing was performed on whole blood, taken in connection with sensitization to the hapten diphenylcyclopropenone (DPC). In nucleotides, the CDR3 is TGTGCCAGCAGCCTTGCCTTGGGGGGCTCGGCCAAAAACATTCAGTACTTC. Protein product: CASSLALGGSAKNIQYF.